The T cell receptor (beta chain) described here comes from a study of HIV-infected patients and healthy controls (dated by TCRdb to the mid-2010s). V is trimmed back by 6 bases and J by 1 base, and the junction contains 11 bases that no gene match accounts for. The CDR3 contains 16 residues, cysteine and phenylalanine counted. Only CDR3 DNA remains: 48 bases, in frame from the first base. Via the germline V gene, CDR1 is SGHVS and CDR2 FQNEAQ. This clonotype was recorded at least ten times. Its target antigen remains unknown. It has no much larger one-base neighbor in the sample; base qualities were not kept. Library preparation was by 5' RACE. Sequenced on an Illumina MiSeq. Clones were called with MiXCR by TCRdb after fastp trimmed the public reads at Q25, and only in-frame beta chains were retained. Every entry covers one CDR3 protein and lists the most common genes and DNA from its rows. In all, the sample holds about 64,000 distinct CDR3 sequences, and roughly 21% of those were seen once. The ten largest clones capture approximately 1.5% of the sample.

Sequenced sample: CD4+ T cells from blood. The sequence is built from TRBV7-8 and TRBJ2-7; 8 nucleotides in the junction match TRBD2. This clonotype was obtained from a human donor in good health. The nucleotide sequence is given as TGTGCCAGCAGATTAACGGCTAGCGGGCCGTCCTACGAGCAGTACTTC. Its translation is CASRLTASGPSYEQYF.